The clone carrying this T cell receptor (beta chain) has a count of ten or more. Its antigen remains unknown. This entry belongs to a study of T cells in Graves' hyperthyroidism and ophthalmopathy. Study-wide background: Any treatment followed the collection of peripheral blood at initial diagnosis.

Researchers amplified the TCR beta CDR3 regions from RNA transcripts. The TCR CDR3 was amplified in a first-round RT-PCR using the HTBI primer set. TCRdb reprocessed the multiplex PCR reads with MiXCR, giving one entry per CDR3 protein. The table includes around 99,000 distinct CDR3 sequences, about 16% detected once. Regarding the study as a whole: Model output signaled ophthalmopathy a median around 6.9 months ahead of onset. Also found in blood were most expanded thyroid clonotypes above 0.001.

No progression to ophthalmopathy during 18 months of follow-up defined stable disease. This sequence originates from a woman between 50 and 59 years old with Graves' hyperthyroidism. The sample was blood.

CDR3 sequence reads: CATRRAGTSEYYEQYF. CDR3 nucleotide sequence: TGTGCCACCAGGCGGGCCGGGACTAGCGAATATTACGAGCAGTACTTC. The gene calls are TRBV27 and TRBJ2-7, with 10 nucleotides matching TRBD2. V shed 10 bases, J shed 4 bases, and the junction held 16 bases outside the gene matches. The CDR3 is 16 residues long. The V gene's germline CDR1 is MNHEY and CDR2 SMNVEV (reference sequence).